The rows below give T cell receptor beta chains drawn from one sample of a study of shared clonotypes between healthy human individuals. Sequencing used immunoSEQ multiplex PCR; TCRdb keeps in-frame clones, though not all of them. This sample has roughly 2.5 million clones, with around 90% found just once. The sample was naive CD4+ T cells sorted from blood. Receptors originate from a man between 18 and 29 years old in good health. The CDR3 runs from the conserved cysteine through the conserved F or W. D genes are given only for firm matches. The size entry is marked missing in some rows and otherwise reads once, few, many or a size class.

V	D	size	J	CDR3	DNA
TRBV18	-	-	TRBJ1-2	CASSPGGQGRNYGYTF	TGTGCCAGCTCACCCGGCGGGCAGGGGCGAAACTATGGCTACACCTTC
TRBV6-5	-	-	TRBJ2-7	CASSFSDRFDYEQYF	TGTGCCAGCAGTTTCAGTGACAGGTTTGACTACGAGCAGTACTTC
TRBV28	-	-	TRBJ2-7	CASSFFPGQTGEQYF	TGTGCCAGCAGTTTTTTCCCCGGACAGACTGGAGAGCAGTACTTC
TRBV2	-	-	TRBJ1-5	CASSTLDVNDQPQHF	TGTGCCAGCAGTACCTTGGACGTTAACGATCAGCCCCAGCATTTT
TRBV19	TRBD1	-	TRBJ2-7	CASSRDRSKYF	TGTGCCAGTAGTAGGGACAGGAGTAAGTACTTC
TRBV5-1	TRBD2	-	TRBJ2-5	CASSFTSGGETQYF	TGCGCCAGCAGCTTCACTAGCGGGGGAGAGACCCAGTACTTC
TRBV30	TRBD1	few	TRBJ1-6	CAWSTQGNSPLHF	TGTGCCTGGAGTACACAGGGGAATTCACCCCTCCACTTT
TRBV4-1	-	-	TRBJ2-5	CASSQDGTRVGETQYF	TGCGCCAGCAGCCAAGATGGGACTCGGGTGGGAGAGACCCAGTACTTC
TRBV6-5	TRBD1	-	TRBJ2-7	CASKPGTGVTYEQYF	TGTGCCAGCAAACCAGGGACAGGCGTTACCTACGAGCAGTACTTC
TRBV28	TRBD2	-	TRBJ2-7	CASSLPGGYYEQYF	TGTGCCAGCAGCCTCCCGGGGGGATACTACGAGCAGTACTTC
TRBV7-3	-	-	TRBJ2-2	CASSLTGRSFTGELFF	TGTGCCAGCAGCTTAACGGGCAGGTCCTTCACCGGGGAGCTGTTTTTT
TRBV30	-	-	TRBJ2-5	CAWSLGGKETQYF	TGTGCCTGGAGTTTGGGCGGGAAAGAGACCCAGTACTTC
TRBV5-8	TRBD2	-	TRBJ2-7	CASSFGLAGTYEQYF	TGTGCCAGCAGCTTCGGACTAGCGGGGACCTACGAGCAGTACTTC
TRBV4-3	TRBD2	-	TRBJ2-7	CASSQLREREQYF	TGCGCCAGCAGCCAATTGCGGGAGAGGGAGCAGTACTTC
TRBV15	-	-	TRBJ1-2	CATSRQGVRGGYTF	TGTGCCACCAGCAGACAGGGCGTCCGTGGCGGCTACACCTTC
TRBV5-1	-	-	TRBJ2-3	CASSFAVVVGTDTQYF	TGCGCCAGCAGCTTTGCGGTAGTAGTGGGCACAGATACGCAGTATTTT
TRBV18	-	-	TRBJ2-3	CASSPRYDTQYF	TGTGCCAGCTCACCGAGGTACGATACGCAGTATTTT
TRBV6-5	TRBD1	-	TRBJ1-5	CASSRGTGRNQPQHF	TGTGCCAGCAGTAGGGGGACAGGGAGAAATCAGCCCCAGCATTTT
TRBV7-8	-	-	TRBJ2-5	CASSLERETQYF	TGTGCCAGCAGTTTAGAGAGAGAGACCCAGTACTTC
TRBV4-3	-	-	TRBJ1-1	CASSQDSDRRTEAFF	TGCGCCAGCAGCCAAGATTCTGACAGGCGGACTGAAGCTTTCTTT
TRBV9	-	-	TRBJ2-1	CASSEEGPNWGNEQFF	TGTGCCAGCAGCGAAGAGGGACCAAATTGGGGCAATGAGCAGTTCTTC
TRBV4-2	TRBD2	-	TRBJ2-1	CASSRTGTSGNEQFF	TGTGCCAGCAGTCGAACCGGGACTAGCGGCAATGAGCAGTTCTTC
TRBV2	-	-	TRBJ2-3	CASRTEGRTDTQYF	TGTGCCAGCAGAACGGAGGGCCGAACAGATACGCAGTATTTT
TRBV15	-	-	TRBJ1-5	CATSRIKPYKSIGSDNQPQHF	TGTGCCACCAGCAGAATTAAACCCTACAAAAGTATCGGGTCGGATAATCAGCCCCAGCATTTT
TRBV2	-	-	TRBJ2-2	CASSEEEGGELFF	TGTGCCAGCAGTGAAGAGGAAGGCGGGGAGCTGTTTTTT
TRBV30	-	-	TRBJ2-3	CAWIRLFTDTQYF	TGTGCCTGGATCAGACTTTTCACAGATACGCAGTATTTT
TRBV30	-	-	TRBJ1-6	CAWNQGHPYNSPLHF	TGTGCCTGGAATCAGGGACACCCATATAATTCACCCCTCCACTTT
TRBV6-5	-	-	TRBJ2-7	CASRAPLVGGGQYF	TGTGCCAGCAGAGCCCCTTTAGTGGGCGGAGGGCAGTACTTC
TRBV5-6	-	-	TRBJ1-4	CASSLRRDEKLFF	TGTGCCAGCAGCTTGCGGCGGGACGAAAAACTGTTTTTT
TRBV9	TRBD1	once	TRBJ1-5	CASSVDRRDRGRGNQPQHF	TGTGCCAGCAGCGTAGATCGCCGGGACAGGGGGCGGGGCAATCAGCCCCAGCATTTT
TRBV25-1	-	-	TRBJ2-3	CASRTSTDTQYF	TGTGCCAGCAGAACTAGCACAGATACGCAGTATTTT
TRBV2	TRBD2	-	TRBJ2-3	CASSVPLAGDYTDTQYF	TGTGCCAGCAGTGTTCCCCTTGCGGGAGATTACACAGATACGCAGTATTTT
TRBV23-1	-	-	TRBJ2-7	CASSQSEGVYYEQYF	TGCGCCAGCAGTCAATCGGAGGGAGTGTACTACGAGCAGTACTTC
TRBV6-5	-	-	TRBJ1-5	CASSRDTNQPQHF	TGTGCCAGCAGCCGGGATACAAATCAGCCCCAGCATTTT
TRBV19	-	few	TRBJ2-1	CASSGTSEQFF	TGTGCCAGTAGCGGCACGAGTGAGCAGTTCTTC
TRBV18	-	-	TRBJ2-5	CASSRSIQETQYF	TGTGCCAGCTCACGATCCATTCAAGAGACCCAGTACTTC
TRBV30	TRBD2	-	TRBJ2-7	CAWSVDPHSGSSAYEQYF	TGTGCCTGGAGTGTAGATCCCCATAGCGGGAGTTCTGCCTACGAGCAGTACTTC
TRBV7-2	-	once	TRBJ2-7	CASSSSGPPYEQYF	TGTGCCAGCAGCTCCAGCGGGCCCCCTTACGAGCAGTACTTC
TRBV7-9	-	-	TRBJ2-3	CASSPLAAVTQYF	TGTGCCAGCAGCCCCTTGGCCGCCGTTACGCAGTATTTT
TRBV6-1	-	-	TRBJ1-5	CASILGQGNQPQHF	-
TRBV10-1	TRBD1	-	TRBJ2-3	CASSRPGQPDSLGMECITDTQYF	TGCGCCAGCAGTCGACCGGGACAGCCGGACTCACTAGGAATGGAGTGTATCACAGATACGCAGTATTTT
TRBV29-1	-	-	TRBJ1-1	CSVVAAGRANTEAFF	TGCAGCGTTGTGGCTGCTGGAAGGGCGAACACTGAAGCTTTCTTT
TRBV5-4	-	-	TRBJ2-2	CASSLFGQSNTGELFF	TGTGCCAGCAGCTTGTTCGGACAATCGAACACCGGGGAGCTGTTTTTT
TRBV28	-	-	TRBJ1-2	CASTDGQPLYGYTF	TGTGCCAGCACCGACGGACAGCCCCTCTATGGCTACACCTTC
TRBV7-2	-	once	TRBJ2-7	CASSLGRGAYEQYF	TGTGCCAGCAGCTTAGGGCGCGGGGCCTACGAGCAGTACTTC
TRBV10-3	-	few	TRBJ1-1	CAIKGKRDTEAFF	TGTGCCATCAAGGGGAAAAGAGATACTGAAGCTTTCTTT
TRBV2	-	-	TRBJ2-1	CASSKLLGEQFF	TGTGCCAGCAGTAAACTGTTAGGTGAGCAGTTCTTC
TRBV21-1	-	-	TRBJ2-1	CASSSSARGDEQFF	TGTGCCAGCAGCAGCTCCGCGAGGGGGGATGAGCAGTTCTTC
TRBV30	-	-	TRBJ1-3	CAWSVLDGNTIYF	TGTGCCTGGAGTGTACTGGATGGAAACACCATATATTTT
TRBV18	-	-	TRBJ1-1	CASSPNLDSEAFF	TGTGCCAGCTCACCTAATCTGGACAGTGAAGCTTTCTTT
TRBV6-5	-	-	TRBJ2-7	CASSRPRASGNEQYF	TGTGCCAGCAGTAGGCCTCGCGCTTCAGGGAACGAGCAGTACTTC
TRBV4-3	-	-	TRBJ1-5	CASSQEAGSSNQPQHF	TGCGCCAGCAGCCAAGAAGCAGGGTCTAGCAATCAGCCCCAGCATTTT
TRBV19	-	-	TRBJ1-2	CASSRQGIANYGYTF	TGTGCCAGTAGTAGGCAGGGGATAGCTAACTATGGCTACACCTTC
TRBV9	-	-	TRBJ2-1	CASSVGSGAGGTEQFF	TGTGCCAGCAGCGTAGGTTCGGGGGCCGGAGGGACCGAGCAGTTCTTC
TRBV7-9	-	once	TRBJ2-1	CASSLLGELNEQFF	TGTGCCAGCAGCTTACTAGGGGAGCTCAATGAGCAGTTCTTC
TRBV5-5	-	-	TRBJ2-5	CASSFAWGEETQYF	TGTGCCAGCAGCTTCGCTTGGGGGGAAGAGACCCAGTACTTC